This TCR beta chain was observed in a study of blood T cell repertoires in COVID-19. Overall study context: The analysed material was cDNA or gDNA that came from T cells, B-cell-depleted T cells, or PBMCs.

Sequenced by immunoSEQ multiplex PCR; TCRdb stores in-frame clones only, minus some. The data contain 52,000 or so clones, approximately 80% of them singletons. The receptor comes from a human donor in a cohort sampled during active or convalescent COVID-19. Source material: peripheral blood.

CDR3 amino acids: CASWRGLNSGANVLTF. The CDR3 nucleotides read TGTGCCAGCTGGAGGGGACTTAACTCTGGGGCCAACGTCCTGACTTTC. The V call is TRBV2, the J call TRBJ2-6, with D perhaps matching TRBD2 (6 bases). CDR3 length: 16 residues. V was trimmed by 8 bases and J by 0 bases, leaving 14 bases between them. Per the germline V gene, CDR1 is SNHLY and CDR2 is FYNNEI.